One sample yielded the 28 T cell receptor beta chains listed below, sequenced in a study of cytomegalovirus exposure and HLA in healthy donors. Primers for the PCR totalled 60 Vbeta and 13 Jbeta. Sequencing used immunoSEQ multiplex PCR; TCRdb keeps in-frame clones, though not all of them. Of 60,000 to 70,000 clones listed, 65% to 70% were seen once; the top ten hold about a tenth. Material: PBMCs. Every receptor here comes from a woman between 25 and 40 years old in good health and CMV-seronegative.

This clone has just a few counts. The chain is built from TRBV11-2 and TRBJ1-1, with D uncertain. CDR3 length: 15 residues. Germline V lookup: CDR1 SGHAT, CDR2 FQNNGV. V was cut by 1 base and J by 1 base, with 10 bases left in between. The DNA of the CDR3 is TGTGCCAGCAGCTTAGGTTTACAGACGAACACTGAAGCTTTCTTT. Amino acids: CASSLGLQTNTEAFF. Complete variable domain (other parts from reference TRBV11-2 and TRBJ1-1): EAGVAQSPRYKIIEKRQSVAFWCNPISGHATLYWYQQILGQGPKLLIQFQNNGVVDDSQLPKDRFSAERLKGVDSTLKIQPAKLEDSAVYLCASSLGLQTNTEAFFGQGTRLTVV.

The CDR3 here is CASKGLAGGRTGELFF. The DNA for the CDR3 is TGTGCCAGCAAGGGACTAGCGGGGGGGCGGACCGGGGAGCTGTTTTTT. The rearrangement uses TRBV2 and TRBJ2-2, with 16 positions matching TRBD2. The germline CDR1 and CDR2 sequences are SNHLY and FYNNEI. The CDR3 length is 16 residues. V lost 7 bases to trimming and J lost 5 bases; unmatched junction nucleotides: 4.

In its sample, this clone was seen a few times. This chain connects TRBV4-3 to TRBJ1-3; D perhaps matches TRBD1 (6 bases). The CDR3 sequence is 16 residues long. Germline lookup yields CDR1 LGHNA and CDR2 YSLEER. With 3 bases removed from V and 0 bases from J, the gap between germline ends came to 12 bases. The chain's CDR3 is CASSHTGQLSGNTIYF. CDR3 DNA sequence: TGCGCCAGCAGCCACACAGGGCAACTCTCTGGAAACACCATATATTTT.

This clone showed up just a few times. The chain carries TRBV6-6 and TRBJ2-2; no reliable D call. This CDR3 is 11 amino acids long. V gave up 6 bases and J gave up 5 bases, with 4 bases separating them. Germline lookup yields CDR1 MNHNY and CDR2 SVGAGI (reference sequence). CDR3 residues: CASSETGELFF. The CDR3 DNA sequence: TGTGCCAGCAGCGAGACCGGGGAGCTGTTTTTT.

This clone has a single count. The chain joins TRBV6-5 to TRBJ1-3; D may be TRBD1 (5 bases). There are 16 residues in the CDR3. Germline CDR1 is MNHEY and CDR2 is SVGAGI. The V gene lost 3 bases and the J gene lost 2 bases, with 14 bases spanning the gap. As DNA, the CDR3 is TGTGCCAGCAGTTATGACCAGGGTGGAGCTGGAAACACCATATATTTT. Translated, it gives CASSYDQGGAGNTIYF.

The V call is TRBV7-3, the J call TRBJ2-7; perhaps TRBD1 as D (7 bases). Germline V lookup: CDR1 SGHTA, CDR2 FQGTGA. Trimming removed 2 bases at V and 1 base at J, with 12 bases between. The CDR3 has 15 residues. DNA of the CDR3: TGTGCCAGCAGCTTATTCGCAGGGGGGTCCTACGAGCAGTACTTC. Its translation is CASSLFAGGSYEQYF.

The genes are TRBV5-6 and TRBJ2-4, with 8 bases fitting TRBD2. From germline, CDR1 is SGHDT and CDR2 YYEEEE. Trimming at V came to 4 bases and at J to 0 bases, leaving 6 bases not matched to a gene. The CDR3 is 16 residues long. As DNA, the CDR3 is TGTGCCAGCAGCCCGCTACTAGCGGTAGCCAAAAACATTCAGTACTTC. This gives the protein CASSPLLAVAKNIQYF.

The chain recombines TRBV11-3 with TRBJ2-6; D is perhaps TRBD1 (5 bases). CDR1 SGHNT and CDR2 YENEEA come from the germline V gene. The CDR3 spans 17 residues. The V and J ends lost 3 bases and 3 bases respectively, with 15 bases between them. The CDR3 protein is CASSLSGPLGGANVLTF. In nucleotides, the CDR3 is TGTGCCAGCAGCTTGTCAGGGCCCTTGGGTGGGGCCAACGTCCTGACTTTC. Using reference TRBV11-3 and TRBJ2-6 for the parts outside the CDR3, the full variable domain is EAGVVQSPRYKIIEKKQPVAFWCNPISGHNTLYWYLQNLGQGPELLIRYENEEAVDDSQLPKDRFSAERLKGVDSTLKIQPAELGDSAVYLCASSLSGPLGGANVLTFGAGSRLTVL.

The rearrangement joins TRBV19 to TRBJ1-2, with TRBD1 matching over 8 bases. The CDR3 covers 13 residues. Unmatched junction bases numbered 4, after V lost 6 bases and J lost 4 bases. CDR1 is LNHDA and CDR2 is SQIVND in the germline V gene (reference sequence). The CDR3 here is CASRGQDFYGYTF. Written as DNA, the CDR3 is TGTGCCAGTAGGGGACAGGACTTCTATGGCTACACCTTC. Using reference TRBV19 and TRBJ1-2 for the parts outside the CDR3, the full variable domain is DGGITQSPKYLFRKEGQNVTLSCEQNLNHDAMYWYRQDPGQGLRLIYYSQIVNDFQKGDIAEGYSVSREKKESFPLTVTSAQKNPTAFYLCASRGQDFYGYTFGSGTRLTVV.

This clone was observed a few times. The chain uses TRBV27 and TRBJ1-3, with 8 bases fitting TRBD1. The CDR3 totals 16 residues. With 4 bases clipped from V and 2 bases from J, the junction kept 7 bases outside the gene matches. Germline V gene data show CDR1 as MNHEY and CDR2 as SMNVEV (reference sequence). This chain's CDR3 is CASSSRQGRAGNTIYF. CDR3 DNA sequence: TGTGCCAGCAGTTCCCGACAGGGGAGGGCTGGAAACACCATATATTTT.

This chain joins TRBV10-2 and TRBJ1-1; 7 bases line up with TRBD1. The CDR3 consists of 16 residues. With 1 base clipped from V and 4 bases from J, the junction kept 9 bases outside the gene matches. In germline, CDR1 is WSHSY, CDR2 SAAADI. The chain's CDR3 is CASSEYGTVSGTEAFF. The CDR3 DNA sequence: TGCGCCAGCAGTGAGTACGGGACAGTTTCGGGCACTGAAGCTTTCTTT.

J is TRBJ2-7 and V is TRBV27; 10 nucleotides align to TRBD2. The CDR3 spans 15 residues. Germline V gene data show CDR1 as MNHEY and CDR2 as SMNVEV (reference sequence). J gave up 2 bases and V 4 bases, and 5 bases lay outside the gene matches. The CDR3 sequence is CASSSGLAATYEQYF. CDR3 coding DNA: TGTGCCAGCAGTTCAGGACTAGCGGCTACCTACGAGCAGTACTTC.

The gene calls are TRBV5-6 and TRBJ1-2; D unclear. Trimming took 5 bases from V and 5 from J, leaving 19 bases between them. This CDR3 region has 15 residues. CDR1 is SGHDT and CDR2 is YYEEEE in the germline V gene. CDR3 residues: CASSTTTRVEYGYTF. In DNA form, the CDR3 reads TGTGCCAGCAGTACTACCACACGGGTAGAGTATGGCTACACCTTC.

A note on this clone: A clone one base away is much larger, so this may be a read error. The DNA of the CDR3 is TGTGCCAGCAGTTTATCGGAGGGGTTAGGCTCACCCCTCCACTTT. Translating gives CASSLSEGLGSPLHF. The V call is TRBV27, the J call TRBJ1-6, with D maybe TRBD1 (5 bases). This CDR3 is built from 15 residues. V lost 0 bases, J lost 10 bases, and 13 bases lay in between. Germline CDR1 reads MNHEY; CDR2 reads SMNVEV (reference sequence).

The rearrangement joins TRBV6-6 to TRBJ1-2; 9 bases align to TRBD1. Trimming took 6 bases from V and 6 from J; bases not matched to a gene: 2. This CDR3 region has 12 residues. Looked up from germline, CDR1 is MNHNY and CDR2 is SVGAGI (reference sequence). Here the CDR3 reads CASSRTGDGYTF. CDR3 DNA: TGTGCCAGCAGCCGGACAGGGGATGGCTACACCTTC.

V is TRBV5-6 and J is TRBJ1-6; D is perhaps TRBD1 (5 bases). Looked up from germline, CDR1 is SGHDT and CDR2 is YYEEEE. Between the trimmed V and J ends, which lost 4 bases and 5 bases, there was a span of 16 bases. The CDR3 is 16 residues long. The CDR3: CASSLPWGSDNSPLHF. The CDR3 DNA reads TGTGCCAGCAGCCTCCCCTGGGGCTCGGATAATTCACCCCTCCACTTT.

For this clone: The conserved final phenylalanine or tryptophan is absent from the CDR3, which likely points to a read error. This sequence joins TRBV6-6 and TRBJ2-3; perhaps TRBD2 as D (6 bases). From germline, CDR1 is MNHNY and CDR2 SVGAGI (reference sequence). There are 15 residues in the CDR3. V lost 5 bases and J lost 0, with 12 bases in between. CDR3: CASSPRETSTDTQYV. The CDR3 coding sequence is TGTGCCAGCAGTCCCCGGGAGACTAGCACAGATACGCAGTATGTT.

About this clone: A read error may produce the germline difference seen at one junction end. The chain has TRBV4-1 and TRBJ1-1; the D gene is possibly TRBD1 (5 bases). CDR1 is MGHRA and CDR2 is YSYEKL in the germline V gene. There are 17 residues in the CDR3. CDR3 in DNA: TGCGCCAGCAGCCCATCTAAGTGGGGCAGGAGCGACTCTGAGGCTTTCTTT. Encoded protein: CASSPSKWGRSDSEAFF.

This clone appeared once. The rearrangement joins TRBV9 to TRBJ2-5; 8 nucleotides agree with TRBD1. CDR3 length: 16 amino acids. In germline, CDR1 is SGDLS, CDR2 YYNGEE. J gave up 0 bases and V 3 bases, and 7 bases lay outside the gene matches. The CDR3 nucleotides are TGTGCCAGCAGCGGGGAAGGGACAGGACACCAAGAGACCCAGTACTTC. It is translated as CASSGEGTGHQETQYF.

This clone was counted a single time. The rearrangement uses TRBV27 and TRBJ1-6; D unclear. Germline CDR1 MNHEY, CDR2 SMNVEV (reference sequence). The CDR3 is made up of 15 amino acids. The germline V and J ends were trimmed by 5 bases and 4 bases, with 12 bases remaining between them. CDR3 in DNA: TGTGCCAGCAGTCACCAGGCTACTTATAATTCACCCCTCCACTTT. As protein: CASSHQATYNSPLHF.

V is TRBV18 and J is TRBJ1-5; 9 bases map to TRBD1. The V gene end was trimmed by 5 bases and the J gene end by 5 bases; junction bases not matched to a gene: 7. Per the germline V gene, CDR1 is KGHSH and CDR2 is LQKENI. The CDR3 extends over 15 amino acids. CDR3 amino acids: CASSSRDRDYQPQHF. CDR3 nucleotides: TGTGCCAGCTCATCCCGGGACAGGGATTATCAGCCCCAGCATTTT.

The chain carries TRBV5-1 and TRBJ2-5; D perhaps matches TRBD1 (6 bases). V was trimmed by 5 bases and J by 3 bases, leaving 8 bases between them. The germline gives CDR1 SGHRS, CDR2 YFSETQ. The CDR3 length is 12 residues. The CDR3 spells CASRAGEETQYF. The CDR3 nucleotides are TGCGCCAGCAGAGCAGGGGAAGAGACCCAGTACTTC.

V gene TRBV30 combines with J gene TRBJ2-7, with 10 bases that match TRBD2. CDR3 length: 15 amino acids. Per germline, CDR1 GTSNPN and CDR2 SVGIG (reference sequence). The ends lost 1 base at V and 4 bases at J; junction bases unmatched: 7. CDR3 DNA sequence: TGTGCCTGGAGTGGGCAGCGGGGGGGCAGATACGAGCAGTACTTC. It codes for CAWSGQRGGRYEQYF.

The chain couples TRBV4-2 to TRBJ1-5; 7 nucleotides match TRBD1. The CDR3 length is 14 residues. V was pared by 2 bases and J by 7 bases, with 5 bases of the junction left unmatched. CDR1 and CDR2 from the germline V gene are LGHNA and YNFKEQ. DNA of the CDR3: TGTGCCAGCAGCCAACCGGGACAGAACCAGCCCCAGCATTTT. Translating gives CASSQPGQNQPQHF.

This sequence joins TRBV5-1 and TRBJ2-1; TRBD2 matches at 8 bases. Germline assignment: CDR1 SGHRS and CDR2 YFSETQ. V was clipped by 1 base and J by 7 bases; unmatched bases: 10. The CDR3 loop spans 16 amino acids. CDR3 bases: TGCGCCAGCAGCTTGTTCGGCGGGGGGACCGAAAATGAGCAGTTCTTC. This sequence encodes CASSLFGGGTENEQFF.

This clone occurred once. Germline is not matched at one junction end, which may reflect a read error. The genes are TRBV29-1 and TRBJ1-2; D is unresolved. CDR1 SQVTM and CDR2 ANQGSEA come from the germline V gene. There are 10 residues in the CDR3. The CDR3 sequence: CSAQEGGYAF. The DNA for the CDR3 is TGCAGCGCCCAAGAGGGAGGCTACGCCTTC.

The chain couples TRBV5-6 to TRBJ1-6; 9 bases are shared with TRBD1. There are 15 residues in the CDR3. Looked up from germline, CDR1 is SGHDT and CDR2 is YYEEEE. V was clipped by 3 bases and J by 9 bases; unmatched bases: 7. The CDR3 DNA reads TGTGCCAGCAGCTCCGGCGGGACAGGGTTTTCACCCCTCCACTTT. Its translation is CASSSGGTGFSPLHF.

The CDR3 region has the DNA TGCGCCAGCAGTGATACAGGGGAACCTAATGAAAAACTGTTTTTT. Amino acids: CASSDTGEPNEKLFF. The chain is built from TRBV5-1 and TRBJ1-4; 7 positions match TRBD1. This CDR3 is built from 15 residues. V was pared by 5 bases and J by 3 bases, with 7 bases of the junction left unmatched. Germline V lookup: CDR1 SGHRS, CDR2 YFSETQ. Together with reference TRBV5-1 and TRBJ1-4, the CDR3 gives the full variable domain: KAGVTQTPRYLIKTRGQQVTLSCSPISGHRSVSWYQQTPGQGLQFLFEYFSETQRNKGNFPGRFSGRQFSNSRSEMNVSTLELGDSALYLCASSDTGEPNEKLFFGSGTQLSVL.